This TCR beta chain was observed in a study of graft-versus-host responses after intestinal transplantation. Overall study context: Each recipient received anti-thymocyte globulin induction, then tacrolimus and steroids for 3 to 4 years.

Study-wide results and limits: Early after transplant, HvG clones declined as circulating GvH clones peaked. GvH clones were identified in recipient marrow, with some first appearing in ileum or blood.

Sequenced by immunoSEQ multiplex PCR; TCRdb stores in-frame clones only, minus some. The sample lists 93,000 or so clones, 93% seen once, with 1% to 1.5% in the top ten. Germline V CDR1 and CDR2: MNHEY, SMNVEV (reference sequence). The V segment lost 3 bases and the J segment 5 bases; nucleotides outside the gene matches: 8. CDR3 size: 16 residues. A note on this clone: The target antigen is unknown.

The chain joins TRBV27 to TRBJ2-7; 12 bases agree with TRBD2. This TCR was recovered from a human donor who received an intestinal transplant. This sample comprised unstimulated CD8+ T cells sorted from spleen or lymph node cells, obtained before intestinal transplant. The CDR3, as DNA: TGTGCCAGCAGTTTCCTGGGACTAGCGGGTTTCAACGAGCAGTACTTC. Protein: CASSFLGLAGFNEQYF.